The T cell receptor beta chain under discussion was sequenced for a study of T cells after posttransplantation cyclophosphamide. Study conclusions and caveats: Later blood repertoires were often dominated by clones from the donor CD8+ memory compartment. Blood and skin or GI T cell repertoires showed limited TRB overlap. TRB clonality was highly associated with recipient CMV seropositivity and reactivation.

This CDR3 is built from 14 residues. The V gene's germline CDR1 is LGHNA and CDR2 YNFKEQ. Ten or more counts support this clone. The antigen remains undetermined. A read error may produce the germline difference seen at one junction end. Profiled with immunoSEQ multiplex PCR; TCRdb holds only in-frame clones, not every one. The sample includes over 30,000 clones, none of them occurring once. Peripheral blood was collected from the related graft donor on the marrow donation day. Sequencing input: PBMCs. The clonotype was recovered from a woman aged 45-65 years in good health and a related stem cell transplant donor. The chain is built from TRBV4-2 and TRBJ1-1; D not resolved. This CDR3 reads CASSQPGKNAEAFF. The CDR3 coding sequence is TGTGCCAGCAGCCAACCCGGGAAGAACGCTGAAGCTTTCTTT.